This TCR beta chain was identified in a study of blood T cell repertoires in COVID-19. Whole-study context: The samples span acute and convalescent COVID-19 from the United States, Italy and Spain. Nucleic acid was either cDNA or gDNA, and it came from T cells, B-cell-depleted T cells, or PBMCs.

Per the original data handling: Quantification of nucleated cells was approximated via reference gene primer amplification. Repertoires were generated with immunoSEQ multiplex PCR, while TCRdb's copy carries only in-frame clones and drops some. The D gene and trimming were derived from the DNA, and the V and J assignments and clone size from that table. Here the sample spans 75,000 to 95,000 clones, 88% being singletons. Per germline, CDR1 MNHEY and CDR2 SVGAGI. The CDR3 is made up of 14 amino acids. Trimming removed 9 bases from V and 2 bases from J; junction bases left unmatched: 8. The sequenced material came from peripheral blood. This TCR was recovered from a human donor in a cohort sampled during active COVID-19. The chain joins TRBV6-5 to TRBJ2-7; 9 bases match TRBD2. Here the CDR3 reads CASSLAGHTYEQYF. Written as DNA, the CDR3 is TGTGCCAGTAGCCTAGCGGGGCACACCTACGAGCAGTACTTC.